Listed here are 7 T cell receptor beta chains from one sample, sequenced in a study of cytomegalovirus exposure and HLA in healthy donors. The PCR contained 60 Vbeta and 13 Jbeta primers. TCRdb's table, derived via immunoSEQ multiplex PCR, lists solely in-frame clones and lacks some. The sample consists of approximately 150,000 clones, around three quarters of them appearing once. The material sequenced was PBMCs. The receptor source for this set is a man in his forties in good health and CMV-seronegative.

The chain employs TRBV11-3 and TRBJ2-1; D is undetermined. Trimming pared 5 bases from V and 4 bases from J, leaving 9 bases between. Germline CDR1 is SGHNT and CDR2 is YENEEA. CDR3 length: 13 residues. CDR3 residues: CASSQDRYNEQFF. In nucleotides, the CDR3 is TGTGCCAGCAGCCAGGATAGGTACAATGAGCAGTTCTTC.

The CDR3 nucleotides are TGTGCCAGCAGCGGTCCCGCTAGCGGGGGCACAGATACGCAGTATTTT. It specifies CASSGPASGGTDTQYF. This chain links TRBV5-6 with TRBJ2-3; the match to TRBD2 covers 9 bases. Trimming at V came to 4 bases and at J to 1 base, leaving 7 bases not matched to a gene. Per germline, CDR1 SGHDT and CDR2 YYEEEE. The length of the CDR3 is 16 residues.

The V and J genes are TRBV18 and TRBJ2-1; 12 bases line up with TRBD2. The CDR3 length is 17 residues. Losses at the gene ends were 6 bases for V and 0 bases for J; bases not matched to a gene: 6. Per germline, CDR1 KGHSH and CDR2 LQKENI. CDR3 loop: CASSGTSGFSSYNEQFF. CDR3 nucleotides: TGTGCCAGCTCGGGGACTAGCGGGTTTAGCTCCTACAATGAGCAGTTCTTC.

The CDR3 is CASSLARQETQYF. The DNA for the CDR3 is TGTGCCAGCAGCTTAGCCAGACAAGAGACCCAGTACTTC. The rearrangement links TRBV7-6 to TRBJ2-5; D not certain. The V gene's germline CDR1 is SGHVS and CDR2 FNYEAQ. Deletions cut 0 bases from V and 2 bases from J, with 4 bases between. The CDR3 is 13 residues long. Full variable domain (missing parts from reference TRBV7-6 and TRBJ2-5): GAGVSQSPRYKVTKRGQDVALRCDPISGHVSLYWYRQALGQGPEFLTYFNYEAQQDKSGLPNDRFSAERPEGSISTLTIQRTEQRDSAMYRCASSLARQETQYFGPGTRLLVL.

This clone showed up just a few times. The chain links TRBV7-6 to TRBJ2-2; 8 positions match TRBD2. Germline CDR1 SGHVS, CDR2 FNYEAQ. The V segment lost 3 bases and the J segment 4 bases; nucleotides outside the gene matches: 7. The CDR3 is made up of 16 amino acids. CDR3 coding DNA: TGTGCCAGCAGCTTGTCGGGAGGGCCTGGCACCGGGGAGCTGTTTTTT. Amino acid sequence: CASSLSGGPGTGELFF.

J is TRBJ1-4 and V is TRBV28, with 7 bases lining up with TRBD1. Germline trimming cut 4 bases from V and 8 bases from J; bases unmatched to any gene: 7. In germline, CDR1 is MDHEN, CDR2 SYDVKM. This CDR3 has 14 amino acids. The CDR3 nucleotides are TGTGCCAGCAGTTCACAGGGGACACGGGAAAAACTGTTTTTT. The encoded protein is CASSSQGTREKLFF. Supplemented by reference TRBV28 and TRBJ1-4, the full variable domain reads DVKVTQSSRYLVKRTGEKVFLECVQDMDHENMFWYRQDPGLGLRLIYFSYDVKMKEKGDIPEGYSVSREKKERFSLILESASTNQTSMYLCASSSQGTREKLFFGSGTQLSVL.

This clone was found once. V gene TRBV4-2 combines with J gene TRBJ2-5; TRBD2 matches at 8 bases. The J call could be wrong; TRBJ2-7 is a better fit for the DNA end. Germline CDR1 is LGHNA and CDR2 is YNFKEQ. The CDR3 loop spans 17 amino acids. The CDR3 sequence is CASSQEGTRVIGNEQYF. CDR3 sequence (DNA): TGTGCCAGCAGCCAAGAAGGGACTAGAGTGATTGGGAACGAGCAGTACTTC.